What follows are 29 T cell receptor beta chains derived from one specimen sequenced in a study of beta chain features in type 1 diabetes. All of the isolated RNA was reverse transcribed, so expressed TCRB transcripts were sequenced. Profiled with immunoSEQ multiplex PCR; TCRdb holds only in-frame clones, not every one. The sample contains around 180,000 clones, about 13% of which appear only once. Specimen: central memory CD4+ T cells from blood. Every receptor here comes from a woman aged 18-29 years in good health.

This clone was seen a few times. This chain links TRBV7-9 with TRBJ1-4; D is uncertain. CDR1 is SEHNR and CDR2 is FQNEAQ in the germline V gene (reference sequence). V lost 3 bases and J lost 4, with 9 bases in between. The CDR3 runs to 14 residues. This chain's CDR3 is CASSFGGDNEKLFF. CDR3 DNA: TGTGCCAGCAGCTTCGGCGGAGATAATGAAAAACTGTTTTTT.

The CDR3 DNA is TGTGCCAGCAGTTACCAGGGGATGTCCTACGAGCAGTACTTC. Translated: CASSYQGMSYEQYF. The chain joins TRBV28 to TRBJ2-7, with D maybe TRBD1 (6 bases). Between the trimmed V and J ends, which lost 4 bases and 1 base, there was a span of 11 bases. Germline-derived CDR1 and CDR2 are MDHEN and SYDVKM. This CDR3 has 14 amino acids.

Comment on this clone: This sample includes further DNA sequences coding for the same CDR3. The chain joins TRBV7-3 to TRBJ1-1, with D unclear. V lost 5 bases and J lost 1, with 8 bases in between. Germline lookup yields CDR1 SGHTA and CDR2 FQGTGA. The CDR3 is made up of 13 amino acids. The CDR3 spells CASSRTRNTEAFF. The CDR3 DNA is TGTGCCAGCAGCCGAACCAGGAACACTGAAGCTTTCTTT.

This chain connects TRBV2 to TRBJ1-2; possibly TRBD1 for D (5 bases). The germline V and J ends were trimmed by 5 bases and 4 bases, with 8 bases remaining between them. This CDR3 has 12 amino acids. Per germline, CDR1 SNHLY and CDR2 FYNNEI. This chain's CDR3 is CASSSRAYGYTF. In DNA, the CDR3 is TGTGCCAGCAGTTCCAGGGCCTATGGCTACACCTTC. The full variable domain, its missing parts supplied by reference TRBV2 and TRBJ1-2, is EPEVTQTPSHQVTQMGQEVILRCVPISNHLYFYWYRQILGQKVEFLVSFYNNEISEKSEIFDDQFSVERPDGSNFTLKIRSTKLEDSAMYFCASSSRAYGYTFGSGTRLTVV.

The chain couples TRBV19 to TRBJ1-5, with a tentative D call TRBD1 (5 bases). Germline-derived CDR1 and CDR2 are LNHDA and SQIVND (reference sequence). Trimming cost V 4 bases and J 6 bases, with 13 bases left between them. CDR3 length: 14 amino acids. The CDR3 bases are TGTGCCAGTAGTAACGCGGGGCTCAGTCAGCCCCAGCATTTT. Its translation: CASSNAGLSQPQHF.

The chain combines TRBV28 with TRBJ2-1; TRBD2 agrees at 11 bases. The V gene end was trimmed by 5 bases and the J gene end by 4 bases; junction bases not matched to a gene: 7. Germline V lookup: CDR1 MDHEN, CDR2 SYDVKM. CDR3 size: 16 residues. The CDR3 DNA reads as TGTGCCAGCAGTGGGGGATCTAGCGGGAGGTACAATGAGCAGTTCTTC. Translating gives CASSGGSSGRYNEQFF.

This clone appeared a few times. This chain uses TRBV6-5 with TRBJ2-7, with D unresolved. CDR1 is MNHEY and CDR2 is SVGAGI in the germline V gene. There are 12 residues in the CDR3. V was clipped by 6 bases and J by 2 bases, with 8 bases between them. The CDR3 reads CASRRAAYEQYF. DNA of the CDR3: TGTGCCAGCAGGCGCGCCGCCTACGAGCAGTACTTC.

The rearrangement links TRBV5-1 to TRBJ1-4; 9 nucleotides agree with TRBD1. Unmatched junction bases numbered 6, after V lost 1 base and J lost 5 bases. The CDR3 is 16 amino acids. Germline V gives CDR1 SGHRS, CDR2 YFSETQ. DNA for the CDR3: TGCGCCAGCAGCTTGACCAGGACAGGGGAGAATGAAAAACTGTTTTTT. This sequence encodes CASSLTRTGENEKLFF.

The chain carries TRBV27 and TRBJ2-7; no firm D call. The CDR3 is 15 amino acids. Germline V gives CDR1 MNHEY, CDR2 SMNVEV (reference sequence). Deletions cut 0 bases from V and 7 bases from J, with 16 bases between. CDR3 region: CASSLSSGPIGEQYF. The CDR3 DNA reads as TGTGCCAGCAGTTTATCGTCGGGTCCCATCGGAGAGCAGTACTTC.

This clone has only a few counts. V is TRBV28 and J is TRBJ1-1, with no clear D. CDR3 length equals 13 residues. The germline V gene encodes CDR1 MDHEN and CDR2 SYDVKM. V lost 5 bases and J lost 4, with 11 bases in between. In DNA form, the CDR3 reads TGTGCCAGCAGTCCCTCTTGGAGCACTGAAGCTTTCTTT. It yields the protein CASSPSWSTEAFF.

This clone was seen a handful of times. The chain couples TRBV30 to TRBJ1-5, with 9 positions matching TRBD1. Looked up from germline, CDR1 is GTSNPN and CDR2 is SVGIG (reference sequence). The V and J ends lost 8 bases and 5 bases, in that order; junction bases with no gene match: 7. The CDR3 extends over 13 amino acids. Written as DNA, the CDR3 is TGTGCCCTTACGGACAGGGGTGATCAGCCCCAGCATTTT. The encoded protein is CALTDRGDQPQHF.

The chain joins TRBV9 to TRBJ2-7; 11 bases map to TRBD2. The V gene's germline CDR1 is SGDLS and CDR2 YYNGEE. This CDR3 is built from 15 residues. V was clipped by 0 bases and J by 7 bases; unmatched bases: 6. CDR3 residues: CASSVEGLAVGEQYF. The CDR3, as DNA: TGTGCCAGCAGCGTAGAGGGACTAGCGGTTGGGGAGCAGTACTTC.

This chain connects TRBV29-1 to TRBJ2-4; TRBD1 matches 10 bases. The V gene's germline CDR1 is SQVTM and CDR2 ANQGSEA. The CDR3 consists of 16 residues. The J segment lost 0 bases and the V segment lost 4 bases, leaving 6 bases of the junction unmatched. The CDR3 loop is CSVGDRGNLAKNIQYF. The CDR3 DNA sequence: TGCAGCGTTGGGGACAGGGGAAATCTAGCCAAAAACATTCAGTACTTC.

This clone was observed a few times. The CDR3 loop reads CAWKLRGLWGEQYF. The CDR3 region has the DNA TGTGCCTGGAAACTTAGGGGGTTGTGGGGAGAGCAGTACTTC. This chain uses TRBV30 with TRBJ2-7, with a possible D match to TRBD1 (6 bases). The V and J ends lost 4 bases and 7 bases respectively, with 20 bases between them. CDR3 size: 14 residues. Germline loops: CDR1 GTSNPN, CDR2 SVGIG (reference sequence).

This chain uses TRBV28 with TRBJ2-5; D perhaps matches TRBD1 (6 bases). V lost 10 bases to trimming and J lost 6 bases, with 12 bases between them. The CDR3 is made up of 11 amino acids. Germline V gives CDR1 MDHEN, CDR2 SYDVKM. The CDR3 bases are TGTGCCATCAGGGGAGTGAAGACCCAGTACTTC. This gives the protein CAIRGVKTQYF.

This clone has a handful of counts. V usage is TRBV7-9 and J usage is TRBJ2-1; 9 bases align to TRBD1. Germline V gene lookup returns CDR1 SEHNR and CDR2 FQNEAQ (reference sequence). V dropped 4 bases and J dropped 7; count of bases not matched to a gene: 14. The CDR3 covers 17 residues. CDR3 sequence (DNA): TGTGCCAGCAGCTCCGGATGGGCGGGACAGGGTTGGAATGAGCAGTTCTTC. Translated, it gives CASSSGWAGQGWNEQFF.

J is TRBJ1-4 and V is TRBV2; a possible D gene is TRBD1 (5 bases). From germline, CDR1 is SNHLY and CDR2 FYNNEI. The CDR3 covers 14 residues. Trimming removed 4 bases from V and 8 bases from J, with 14 bases in between. The CDR3 bases are TGTGCCAGCAGTGGACAGACCCGGGGGGAAAAACTGTTTTTT. As protein: CASSGQTRGEKLFF.

This clone was counted between two and nine times. The rearrangement joins TRBV5-1 to TRBJ1-1; D gene ambiguous. The CDR3 contains 12 residues. CDR1 is SGHRS and CDR2 is YFSETQ in the germline V gene. V lost 2 bases and J 0 bases, leaving 2 bases between the germline ends. CDR3: CASSFMNTEAFF. CDR3 nucleotides: TGCGCCAGCAGCTTCATGAACACTGAAGCTTTCTTT.

This clone occurred a few times. The CDR3 DNA reads TGTGCCAGTAGCGAACAGGGAAGGAGCGGAAACACCATATATTTT. Protein sequence: CASSEQGRSGNTIYF. V and J are TRBV19 and TRBJ1-3; TRBD1 is a possible D gene (6 bases). Per the germline V gene, CDR1 is LNHDA and CDR2 is SQIVND (reference sequence). Trimming took 6 bases from V and 4 from J, leaving 16 bases between them. The CDR3 runs to 15 residues.

V and J are TRBV2 and TRBJ1-2; perhaps TRBD1 as D (5 bases). Germline V lookup: CDR1 SNHLY, CDR2 FYNNEI. Trimming removed 1 base at V and 3 bases at J, with 12 bases between. The CDR3 length is 15 residues. The CDR3 DNA reads TGTGCCAGCAGTGAAGGCAGGGCAGTGGACTATGGCTACACCTTC. Encoded protein: CASSEGRAVDYGYTF.

The CDR3 DNA reads as TGTGCCAGTAGTCAGGGTAATTACAATGAGCAGTTCTTC. It yields the protein CASSQGNYNEQFF. The V call is TRBV19, the J call TRBJ2-1; TRBD1 might be the D (5 bases). This CDR3 contains 13 residues. Trimming removed 5 bases from V and 4 bases from J, with 9 bases in between. Germline V lookup: CDR1 LNHDA, CDR2 SQIVND (reference sequence). Filled out from reference TRBV19 and TRBJ2-1, the complete variable domain reads DGGITQSPKYLFRKEGQNVTLSCEQNLNHDAMYWYRQDPGQGLRLIYYSQIVNDFQKGDIAEGYSVSREKKESFPLTVTSAQKNPTAFYLCASSQGNYNEQFFGPGTRLTVL.

This clone showed up just a few times. The chain joins TRBV18 to TRBJ1-2, with D maybe TRBD1 (6 bases). V shed 3 bases and J shed 7 bases, with 21 bases lying between them. Germline V gives CDR1 KGHSH, CDR2 LQKENI. This CDR3 is built from 16 residues. The CDR3 DNA sequence: TGTGCCAGCTCACCCCGGGAACAGGGAAAAGTTAGTGGCTACACCTTC. Translating gives CASSPREQGKVSGYTF.

The table lists this clone with a few counts. V gene TRBV30 combines with J gene TRBJ2-7, with a tentative D call TRBD2 (7 bases). The CDR3 has 14 residues. The V and J ends lost 3 bases and 0 bases respectively, with 12 bases between them. CDR1 GTSNPN and CDR2 SVGIG come from the germline V gene (reference sequence). The CDR3 bases are TGTGCCTGGAGCAAGGGGGGGCGCTCCTACGAGCAGTACTTC. Protein product: CAWSKGGRSYEQYF.

On this clone itself: This sample includes further DNA sequences coding for the same CDR3. J is TRBJ2-7 and V is TRBV9, with D possibly being TRBD2 (6 bases). Germline V gives CDR1 SGDLS, CDR2 YYNGEE. The CDR3 sequence is 14 residues long. Between the trimmed V and J ends, which lost 2 bases and 0 bases, there was a span of 9 bases. The CDR3 DNA reads TGTGCCAGCAGCGTGGGCGGGGACTCCTACGAGCAGTACTTC. Its protein product is CASSVGGDSYEQYF.

This chain joins TRBV7-3 and TRBJ2-1; 14 nucleotides agree with TRBD2. Germline trimming cut 5 bases from V and 9 bases from J; bases unmatched to any gene: 6. Germline CDR1 SGHTA, CDR2 FQGTGA. This CDR3 has 15 amino acids. This CDR3 reads CASSPQTSGRGEQFF. Written as DNA, the CDR3 is TGTGCCAGCAGCCCCCAGACTAGCGGGAGGGGTGAGCAGTTCTTC.

This chain connects TRBV6-5 to TRBJ1-1; perhaps TRBD1 as D (6 bases). The CDR3 is made up of 14 amino acids. V dropped 4 bases and J dropped 4 bases, with 13 bases sitting between them. From germline, CDR1 is MNHEY and CDR2 SVGAGI. For the CDR3, the DNA is TGTGCCAGCAGTTCACAGGGAAGAGTCACTGAAGCTTTCTTT. Its protein product is CASSSQGRVTEAFF.

V usage is TRBV6-5 and J usage is TRBJ1-1, with 9 bases matching TRBD1. The CDR3 runs to 15 residues. Germline CDR1 is MNHEY and CDR2 is SVGAGI. Trimming took 5 bases from V and 10 from J; bases not matched to a gene: 14. CDR3 DNA: TGTGCCAGCAGTAGTCCCGGGACAGGGTCGGCGGGAGCTTTCTTT. Its protein is CASSSPGTGSAGAFF.

The V gene is TRBV2, the J gene TRBJ2-7; D may be TRBD2 (5 bases). The ends were cut back, 6 bases at V and 3 bases at J, with 15 bases in the middle. Germline CDR1 and CDR2: SNHLY and FYNNEI. This CDR3 contains 14 residues. The CDR3 sequence is CASSPREGNYEQYF. CDR3 sequence (DNA): TGTGCCAGCAGCCCTAGAGAGGGCAACTACGAGCAGTACTTC.

The chain has TRBV29-1 and TRBJ2-6, with no clear D. This CDR3 is 14 amino acids long. Trimming left V 6 bases short and J 0 bases short, with 9 bases between. Germline CDR1 reads SQVTM; CDR2 reads ANQGSEA. The CDR3 coding sequence is TGCAGCGTGAGTTCGGGCTCTGGGGCCAACGTCCTGACTTTC. As protein: CSVSSGSGANVLTF.